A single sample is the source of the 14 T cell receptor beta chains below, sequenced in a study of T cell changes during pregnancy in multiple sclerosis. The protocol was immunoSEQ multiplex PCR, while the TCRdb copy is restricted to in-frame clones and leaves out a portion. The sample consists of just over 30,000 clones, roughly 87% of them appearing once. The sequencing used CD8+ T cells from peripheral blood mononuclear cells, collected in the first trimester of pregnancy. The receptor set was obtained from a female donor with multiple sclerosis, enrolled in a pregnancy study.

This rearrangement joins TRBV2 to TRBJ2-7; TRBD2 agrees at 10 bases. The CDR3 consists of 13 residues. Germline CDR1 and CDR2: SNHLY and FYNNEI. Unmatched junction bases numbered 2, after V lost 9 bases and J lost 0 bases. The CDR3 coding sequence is TGTGCCAGTAGCGGGGGGAGCTCCTACGAGCAGTACTTC. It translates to CASSGGSSYEQYF.

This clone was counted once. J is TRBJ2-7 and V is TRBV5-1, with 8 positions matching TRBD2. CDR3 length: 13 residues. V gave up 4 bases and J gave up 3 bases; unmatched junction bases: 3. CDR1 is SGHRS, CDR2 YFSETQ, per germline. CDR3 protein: CASSIGTSYEQYF. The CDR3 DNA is TGCGCCAGCAGCATCGGGACTAGCTACGAGCAGTACTTC.

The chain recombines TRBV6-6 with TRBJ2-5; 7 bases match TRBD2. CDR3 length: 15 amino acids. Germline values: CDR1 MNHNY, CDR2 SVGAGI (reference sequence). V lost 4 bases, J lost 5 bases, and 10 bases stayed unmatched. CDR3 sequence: CASSSLAAAGETQYF. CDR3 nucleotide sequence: TGTGCCAGCAGTTCCCTAGCGGCCGCCGGGGAGACCCAGTACTTC.

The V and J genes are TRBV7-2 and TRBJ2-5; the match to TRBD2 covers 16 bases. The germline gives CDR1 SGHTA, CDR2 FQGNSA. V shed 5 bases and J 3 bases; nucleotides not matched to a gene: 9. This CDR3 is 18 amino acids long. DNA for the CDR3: TGTGCCAGCAGCACAACGGGACTAGCGGGGGGGGAGGAAGAGACCCAGTACTTC. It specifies CASSTTGLAGGEEETQYF.

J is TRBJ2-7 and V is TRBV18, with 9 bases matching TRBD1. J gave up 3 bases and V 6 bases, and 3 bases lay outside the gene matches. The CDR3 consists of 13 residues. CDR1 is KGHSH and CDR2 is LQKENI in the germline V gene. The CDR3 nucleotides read TGTGCCAGCTCGGACAGGGGTCACTACGAGCAGTACTTC. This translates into CASSDRGHYEQYF.

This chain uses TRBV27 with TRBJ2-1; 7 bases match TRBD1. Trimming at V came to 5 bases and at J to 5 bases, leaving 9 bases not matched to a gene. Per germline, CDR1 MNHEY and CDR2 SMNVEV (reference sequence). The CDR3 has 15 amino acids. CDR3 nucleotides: TGTGCCAGCAGTATTTCCGACAGGGACGACAATGAGCAGTTCTTC. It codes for CASSISDRDDNEQFF.

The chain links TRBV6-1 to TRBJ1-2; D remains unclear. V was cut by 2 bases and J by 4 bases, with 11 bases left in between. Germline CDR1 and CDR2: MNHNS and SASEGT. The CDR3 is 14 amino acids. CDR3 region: CASSEFTDFYGYTF. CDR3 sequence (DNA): TGTGCCAGCAGTGAATTTACGGACTTCTATGGCTACACCTTC.

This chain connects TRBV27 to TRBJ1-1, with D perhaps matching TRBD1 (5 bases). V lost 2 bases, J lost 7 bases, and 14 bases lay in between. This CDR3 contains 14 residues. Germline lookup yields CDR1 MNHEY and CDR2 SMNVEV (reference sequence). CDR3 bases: TGTGCCAGCAGTTTAGGCGGGACCCACTTTGAAGCTTTCTTT. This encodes CASSLGGTHFEAFF.

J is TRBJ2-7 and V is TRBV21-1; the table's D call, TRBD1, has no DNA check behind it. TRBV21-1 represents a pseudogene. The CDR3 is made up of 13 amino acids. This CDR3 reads CASSKDSSYEQYF. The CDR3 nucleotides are TGTGCCAGCAGCAAAGACAGCTCCTACGAGCAGTACTTC.

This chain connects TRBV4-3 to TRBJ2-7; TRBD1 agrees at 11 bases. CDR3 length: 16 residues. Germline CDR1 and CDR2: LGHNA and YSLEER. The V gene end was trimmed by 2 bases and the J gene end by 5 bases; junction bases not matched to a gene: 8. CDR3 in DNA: TGCGCCAGCAGCCAATTTCGCCGGGACAGGGGGAACGAGCAGTACTTC. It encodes CASSQFRRDRGNEQYF.

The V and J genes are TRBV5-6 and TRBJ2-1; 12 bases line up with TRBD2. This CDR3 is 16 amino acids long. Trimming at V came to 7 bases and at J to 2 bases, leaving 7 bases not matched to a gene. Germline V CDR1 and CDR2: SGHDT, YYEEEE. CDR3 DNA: TGTGCCAGCCGGACCCTAGCGGGGGGGACCTACAATGAGCAGTTCTTC. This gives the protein CASRTLAGGTYNEQFF.

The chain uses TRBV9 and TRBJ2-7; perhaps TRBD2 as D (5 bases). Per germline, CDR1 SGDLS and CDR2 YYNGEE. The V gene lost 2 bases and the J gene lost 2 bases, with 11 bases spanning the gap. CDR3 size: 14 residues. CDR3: CASSVGGSTYEQYF. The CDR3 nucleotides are TGTGCCAGCAGCGTCGGAGGCAGTACCTACGAGCAGTACTTC.

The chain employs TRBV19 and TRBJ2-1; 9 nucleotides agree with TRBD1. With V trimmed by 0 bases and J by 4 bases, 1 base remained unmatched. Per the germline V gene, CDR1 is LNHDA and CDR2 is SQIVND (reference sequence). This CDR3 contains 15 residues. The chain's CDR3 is CASSIEGTGYNEQFF. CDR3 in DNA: TGTGCCAGTAGTATAGAAGGGACAGGGTACAATGAGCAGTTCTTC.

CDR3 amino acids: CASSTGQEFYGYTF. In nucleotides, the CDR3 is TGTGCCAGTAGTACCGGACAGGAATTCTATGGCTACACCTTC. V usage is TRBV19 and J usage is TRBJ1-2; 7 bases fit TRBD1. After removal of 4 bases from V and 4 bases from J, the junction contained 6 bases not matched to a gene. The CDR3 covers 14 residues. The germline gives CDR1 LNHDA, CDR2 SQIVND (reference sequence).